The 12 T cell receptor beta chains reported below all come from one sample, sequenced in a study of glioma-infiltrating T cells. The iRepertoire nested amplicon-rescue multiplex PCR amplified TCR alpha and beta CDR3s from RNA. TCRdb recomputed calls from the multiplex PCR reads with MiXCR, one row per CDR3 protein. The sample contains about 130,000 distinct CDR3 sequences, 20% to 25% of which appear only once. Sequencing was done on a sample of glioma tissue, nonneoplastic brain tissue, or PBMCs (not recorded which). These TCRs come from a human donor with low-grade glioma or glioblastoma, undergoing nonglioma brain surgery, or in good health (not recorded which).

The rearrangement uses TRBV7-9 and TRBJ2-7; perhaps TRBD1 as D (6 bases). Trimming shortened V by 4 bases and J by 3 bases, and 16 bases separated the two germline ends. The germline V gene has CDR1 SEHNR and CDR2 FQNEAQ (reference sequence). This CDR3 contains 15 residues. This CDR3 reads CASSWGPHGGYEQYF. The CDR3 DNA reads as TGTGCCAGCAGCTGGGGGCCCCATGGAGGCTACGAGCAGTACTTC. The full variable domain, with the rest looked up from reference TRBV7-9 and TRBJ2-7, is DTGVSQNPRHKITKRGQNVTFRCDPISEHNRLYWYRQTLGQGPEFLTYFQNEAQLEKSRLLSDRFSAERPKGSFSTLEIQRTEQGDSAMYLCASSWGPHGGYEQYFGPGTRLTVT.

This clonotype was recorded a few times. The chain carries TRBV7-9 and TRBJ2-1; 8 bases agree with TRBD2. The CDR3 sequence is 19 residues long. Per the germline V gene, CDR1 is SEHNR and CDR2 is FQNEAQ (reference sequence). J was trimmed by 0 bases and V by 1 base; bases with no gene match: 11. The CDR3 spells CASSLVVLADDSSYNEQFF. The CDR3 DNA follows: TGTGCCAGCAGCTTAGTAGTACTAGCGGACGACAGCTCCTACAATGAGCAGTTCTTC.

This clonotype has at least ten counts. The chain carries TRBV27 and TRBJ2-7, with D perhaps being TRBD1 or TRBD2 (5 bases each). Germline-derived CDR1 and CDR2 are MNHEY and SMNVEV (reference sequence). V was clipped by 6 bases and J by 9 bases, with 18 bases between them. CDR3 length: 13 amino acids. For the CDR3, the DNA is TGTGCCAGCAGAGGGACGGCCCGATGGCCGCAGTACTTC. Translation: CASRGTARWPQYF.

This clonotype was counted at least ten times. The chain recombines TRBV7-9 with TRBJ2-3; no clear D. This CDR3 region has 14 residues. CDR1 and CDR2 (germline): SEHNR, FQNEAQ (reference sequence). Trimming removed 1 base from V and 7 bases from J, with 12 bases in between. The CDR3 is CASSLVTSTYTQYF. In nucleotides, the CDR3 is TGTGCCAGCAGCTTAGTGACTTCAACTTATACGCAGTATTTT.

This clonotype was detected many times. V usage is TRBV7-2 and J usage is TRBJ2-5; 10 bases map to TRBD2. The CDR3 extends over 18 amino acids. Germline CDR1 and CDR2: SGHTA and FQGNSA. Trimming cost V 5 bases and J 2 bases; bases outside gene matches: 14. The CDR3 sequence: CASSLPLGLADLQETQYF. The CDR3 DNA reads as TGTGCCAGCAGCCTACCGCTTGGACTAGCGGACCTGCAAGAGACCCAGTACTTC. Full variable domain (remainder filled in from reference TRBV7-2 and TRBJ2-5): GAGVSQSPSNKVTEKGKDVELRCDPISGHTALYWYRQSLGQGLEFLIYFQGNSAPDKSGLPSDRFSAERTGGSVSTLTIQRTQQEDSAVYLCASSLPLGLADLQETQYFGPGTRLLVL.

In its sample, this clonotype was seen many times. The chain's CDR3 is CASSNGLGGDTQYF. The CDR3, as DNA: TGTGCCAGCAGCAACGGACTAGGGGGGGACACGCAGTATTTT. The V and J genes are TRBV3-1 and TRBJ2-3, with TRBD2 as a possible D gene (7 bases). CDR3 length: 14 amino acids. Trimming shortened V by 5 bases and J by 9 bases, and 18 bases separated the two germline ends. CDR1 and CDR2 from the germline V gene are LGHDT and YNNKEL (reference sequence).

In this sample, this clonotype turned up many times. The chain joins TRBV4-1 to TRBJ2-7; perhaps TRBD2 as D (6 bases). V lost 1 base, J lost 4 bases, and 14 bases lay in between. CDR3 size: 15 residues. The V gene's germline CDR1 is MGHRA and CDR2 YSYEKL. The CDR3: CASSQGASATYEQYF. In nucleotides, the CDR3 is TGCGCCAGCAGCCAAGGGGCTAGCGCGACTTACGAGCAGTACTTC.

The V and J genes are TRBV6-1 and TRBJ1-2, with TRBD1 as a possible D gene (5 bases). Trimming removed 5 bases from V and 8 bases from J, with 15 bases in between. Germline CDR1 reads MNHNS; CDR2 reads SASEGT. The CDR3 runs 13 residues. The CDR3 DNA is TGTGCCAGCAGTTGGGGACCGGGACTAGGCTACACCTTC. The encoded protein is CASSWGPGLGYTF.

V gene TRBV29-1 combines with J gene TRBJ2-3; D not resolved. Trimming took 4 bases from V and 2 from J, leaving 10 bases between them. This CDR3 is 13 amino acids long. Germline V gene sequence: CDR1 SQVTM, CDR2 ANQGSEA. This CDR3 is CSVAGKNTDTQYF. The CDR3 DNA reads as TGCAGCGTTGCGGGTAAAAACACAGATACGCAGTATTTT.

Of note for this clonotype: Given the absence of the conserved phenylalanine or tryptophan at the CDR3 end, a read error is likely. The V gene is TRBV12-3 or TRBV12-4, the J gene TRBJ2-7, with a tentative D call TRBD2 (6 bases). Between the trimmed V and J ends, which lost 4 bases and 3 bases, there was a span of 10 bases. This CDR3 spans 13 amino acids. The CDR3 loop is CASSWAAGYEQYL. CDR3 nucleotide sequence: TGTGCCAGCAGTTGGGCAGCGGGCTACGAGCAGTACCTC.

This clonotype was counted at least ten times. The chain recombines TRBV6-6 with TRBJ2-7, with 7 positions matching TRBD2. V dropped 2 bases and J dropped 0; count of bases not matched to a gene: 10. This CDR3 is 17 amino acids long. Germline CDR1 is MNHNY and CDR2 is SVGAGI (reference sequence). The CDR3 spells CASSYGRGRQSSYEQYF. CDR3 DNA: TGTGCCAGCAGTTACGGGCGGGGGAGACAGAGCTCCTACGAGCAGTACTTC.

This clonotype appeared many times. The CDR3 nucleotides are TGTGCCAGCAGTACTTACAAACCGGGGGATACGCAGTATTTT. Translating gives CASSTYKPGDTQYF. The chain couples TRBV7-2 to TRBJ2-3, with D tentatively TRBD2 (5 bases). This CDR3 region has 14 residues. V was trimmed by 6 bases and J by 6 bases, leaving 16 bases between them. Germline CDR1 SGHTA, CDR2 FQGNSA.